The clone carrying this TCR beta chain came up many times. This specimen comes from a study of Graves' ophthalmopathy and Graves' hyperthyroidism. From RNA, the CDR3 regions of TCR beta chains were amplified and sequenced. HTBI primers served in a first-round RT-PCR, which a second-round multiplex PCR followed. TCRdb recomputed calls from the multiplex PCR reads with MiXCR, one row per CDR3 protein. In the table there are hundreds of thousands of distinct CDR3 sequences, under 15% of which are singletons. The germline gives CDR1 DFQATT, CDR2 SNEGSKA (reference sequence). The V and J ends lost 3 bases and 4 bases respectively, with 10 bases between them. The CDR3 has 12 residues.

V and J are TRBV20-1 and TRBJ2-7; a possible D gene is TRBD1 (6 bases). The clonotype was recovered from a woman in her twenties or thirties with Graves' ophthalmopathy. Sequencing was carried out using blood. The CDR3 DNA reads TGCAGTGCTAGCAACAGGGAATACGAGCAGTACTTC. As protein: CSASNREYEQYF.